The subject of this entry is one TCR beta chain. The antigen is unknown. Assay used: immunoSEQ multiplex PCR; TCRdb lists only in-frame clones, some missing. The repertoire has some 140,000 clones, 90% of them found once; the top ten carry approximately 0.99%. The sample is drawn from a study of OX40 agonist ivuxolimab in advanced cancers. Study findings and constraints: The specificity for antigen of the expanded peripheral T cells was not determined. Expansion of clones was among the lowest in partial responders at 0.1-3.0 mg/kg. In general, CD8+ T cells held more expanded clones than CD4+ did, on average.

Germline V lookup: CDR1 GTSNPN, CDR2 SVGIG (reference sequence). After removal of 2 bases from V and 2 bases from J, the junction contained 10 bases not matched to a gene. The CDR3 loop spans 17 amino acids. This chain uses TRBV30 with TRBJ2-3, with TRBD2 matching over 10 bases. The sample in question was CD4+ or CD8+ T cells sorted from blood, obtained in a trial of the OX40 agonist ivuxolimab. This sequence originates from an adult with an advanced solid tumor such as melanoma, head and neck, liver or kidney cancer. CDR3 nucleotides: TGTGCCTGGAGTCTTTCTCTAACTAGCGGGAACACAGATACGCAGTATTTT. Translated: CAWSLSLTSGNTDTQYF.